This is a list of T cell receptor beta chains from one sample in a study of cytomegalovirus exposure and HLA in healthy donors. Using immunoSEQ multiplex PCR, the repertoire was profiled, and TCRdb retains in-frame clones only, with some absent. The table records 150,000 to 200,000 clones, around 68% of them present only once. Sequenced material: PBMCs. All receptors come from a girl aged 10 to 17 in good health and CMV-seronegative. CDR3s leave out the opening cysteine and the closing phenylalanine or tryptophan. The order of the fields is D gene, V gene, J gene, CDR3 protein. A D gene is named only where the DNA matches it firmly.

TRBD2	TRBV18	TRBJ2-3	ASSPPGLATDTQY
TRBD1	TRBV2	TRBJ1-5	ASSNRDRAYSNQPQH
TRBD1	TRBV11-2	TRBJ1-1	ASSRQGYTEAF
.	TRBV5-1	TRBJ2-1	ASSGNIDEQF
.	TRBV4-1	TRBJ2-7	ASSAQNGGYEQY
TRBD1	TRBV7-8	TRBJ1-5	ASSHSGTGLDQPQH
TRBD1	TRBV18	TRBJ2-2	ASSPPGTRQGNTGELF
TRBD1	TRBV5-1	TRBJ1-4	ASRKGTGGEKLF
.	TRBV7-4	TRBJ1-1	ASSLGPGNTEAF
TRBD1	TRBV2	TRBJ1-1	ASSTGQGGGSTEAF
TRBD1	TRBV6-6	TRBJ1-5	ASSSDRGNQPQH
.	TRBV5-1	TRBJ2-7	ASRTPLLPYEQY
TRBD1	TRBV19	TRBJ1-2	ASTGTGVTNYGYT
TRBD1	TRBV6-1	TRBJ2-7	ASSDLGQSSYEQY
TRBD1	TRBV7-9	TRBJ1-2	ASSRDSLETHPNYGYT
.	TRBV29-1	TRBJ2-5	SVEDPGGGETQY
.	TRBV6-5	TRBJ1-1	ASSASGRSTEAF
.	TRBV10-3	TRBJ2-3	AISDPGQLKPTHTQY
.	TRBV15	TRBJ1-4	ATSRDVGPWEKLF
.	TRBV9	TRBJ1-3	ASSVGAKPSGNTIY
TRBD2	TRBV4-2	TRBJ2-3	ASSQELAGGVDTQY
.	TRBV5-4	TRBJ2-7	ATRVAGPYEQY
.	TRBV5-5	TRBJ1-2	ASSSDGLYGYT
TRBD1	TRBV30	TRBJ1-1	ACYWTGNTEAF
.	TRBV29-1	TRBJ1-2	SVDPERPGNGYT
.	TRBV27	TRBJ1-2	ASSSSFYYGYT
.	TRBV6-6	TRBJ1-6	ASRYAGNSPLH
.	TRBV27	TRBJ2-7	ASSLFSGSYEQY
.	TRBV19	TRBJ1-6	ASSNLGGRGSPLH
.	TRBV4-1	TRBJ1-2	ASSQPGQIISYGYT
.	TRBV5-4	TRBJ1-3	ASSLSGGSRGNTIY
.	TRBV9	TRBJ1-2	ASSVVGAGLEGYT
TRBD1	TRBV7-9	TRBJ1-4	ASSPGDRLFINEKLF
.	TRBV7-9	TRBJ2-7	ASSSLAGYRSSYEQY
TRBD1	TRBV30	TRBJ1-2	AWTSRGQGHYGYT
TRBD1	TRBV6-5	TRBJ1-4	ASSDPNRGDEKLF
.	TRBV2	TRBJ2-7	ASKSTGAYEQY
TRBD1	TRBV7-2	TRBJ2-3	ASSLVGQGRDTQY
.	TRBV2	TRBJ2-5	ASGGGEETQY
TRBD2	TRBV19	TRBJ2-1	ASSIQGTSGGEQF
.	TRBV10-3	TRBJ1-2	ATQDSVVGGYT
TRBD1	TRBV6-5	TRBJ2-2	ASSYSTGEYGELF
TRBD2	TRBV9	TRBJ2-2	ASHVGAGGSNTGELF
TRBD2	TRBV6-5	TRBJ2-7	ASRNGGDYEQY
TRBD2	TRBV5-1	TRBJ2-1	ASSRGPGGPQAPVNEQF
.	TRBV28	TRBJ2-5	ASSLTGQGWETQY
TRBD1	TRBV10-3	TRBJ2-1	AISDSLTGGENEQF
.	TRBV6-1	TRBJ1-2	ASSNPGAYGYT
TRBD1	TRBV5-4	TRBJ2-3	ASSLQGIGTDTQY
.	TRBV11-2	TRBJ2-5	ASSLGGRGTETQY
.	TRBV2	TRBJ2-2	ASSVELPPGELF
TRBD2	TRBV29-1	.	SVHGLAGADEQY
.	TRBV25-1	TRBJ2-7	ASSEITGLPTSYEQY
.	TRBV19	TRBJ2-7	ASSIGGGYEQY
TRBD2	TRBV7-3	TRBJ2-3	ASSFGLGGGRRDTQY